This T cell receptor beta chain was sequenced during a study of beta chain features in type 1 diabetes. Findings and limits, study-wide: Shortening that was moderate but significant affected the TCRB CDR3s of Type 1 diabetes patients in all four CD4+ subsets. Insertions were fewer and deletions more numerous at VDJ junctions in type 1 diabetes patients. Within the patient group, naive, central memory and Treg TCRB repertoires appeared more similar to each other than within healthy donors.

Concerning this clone: Its antigen is not known.

cDNA synthesis used the whole RNA isolate, giving expressed TCRB sequences. TCRdb's copy holds only in-frame clones and misses some; the assay was immunoSEQ multiplex PCR. The sample carries about 150,000 clones, around 10% recorded once. Trimming removed 5 bases from V and 3 bases from J; junction bases left unmatched: 9. Germline V gene lookup returns CDR1 LGHNA and CDR2 YSLEER. The CDR3 covers 17 residues. Sequencing was performed on central memory CD4+ T cells from blood. The chain is built from TRBV4-3 and TRBJ2-1; 11 bases fit TRBD2. This sequence originates from a man aged 18 to 30 in good health. In DNA, the CDR3 is TGCGCCAGCAGCACTTATAGCGGGAGGGCCATCTACAATGAGCAGTTCTTC. Protein sequence: CASSTYSGRAIYNEQFF.